This passage covers 16 T cell receptor beta chains from one sample sequenced in a study of T cell responses to AZD1222 COVID-19 vaccine. Sequencing used immunoSEQ multiplex PCR; TCRdb keeps in-frame clones, though not all of them. The table shows about 150,000 clones, with 90% occurring only once. This specimen consisted of peripheral blood, obtained 28 days after the second AZD1222 dose. The receptor set was obtained from an adult who received the AZD1222 COVID-19 vaccine.

The chain is built from TRBV6-5 and TRBJ1-2, with a tentative D call TRBD1 (6 bases). Germline V CDR1 and CDR2: MNHEY, SVGAGI. The V end lost 6 bases, the J end lost 1 base, and 12 bases lay between the germline ends. The CDR3 runs 14 residues. CDR3 sequence (DNA): TGTGCCAGCAGAAGCGGGACACTTAACTATGGCTACACCTTC. This codes for CASRSGTLNYGYTF.

V is TRBV24-1 and J is TRBJ2-1; 16 bases are shared with TRBD2. V shed 6 bases and J 3 bases; nucleotides not matched to a gene: 22. Germline loops: CDR1 KGHDR, CDR2 SFDVKD. CDR3 size: 23 residues. DNA of the CDR3: TGTGCCACCAGTTGGAGCCCAGGGGCGACCGGGACTAGCGGGAGGGCCCTCTACAATGAGCAGTTCTTC. Its translation is CATSWSPGATGTSGRALYNEQFF.

The genes are TRBV5-1 and TRBJ1-6; D gene uncertain. The CDR3 contains 17 residues. Germline V gives CDR1 SGHRS, CDR2 YFSETQ. Trimming cost V 0 bases and J 0 bases, with 10 bases left between them. DNA of the CDR3: TGCGCCAGCAGCTTGGATGGGAAGAGCTCCTATAATTCACCCCTCCACTTT. This codes for CASSLDGKSSYNSPLHF.

This clone has a single count. The gene calls are TRBV11-2 and TRBJ2-5; 10 nucleotides line up with TRBD2. This CDR3 spans 17 amino acids. V shed 1 base and J 5 bases; nucleotides not matched to a gene: 10. Germline CDR1 and CDR2: SGHAT and FQNNGV. The CDR3 DNA follows: TGTGCCAGCAGCTTAGGAGCGGGAGGGCTCGTTAGGGAGACCCAGTACTTC. It translates to CASSLGAGGLVRETQYF. The full variable domain, in which reference TRBV11-2 and TRBJ2-5 provide the parts outside the CDR3, is EAGVAQSPRYKIIEKRQSVAFWCNPISGHATLYWYQQILGQGPKLLIQFQNNGVVDDSQLPKDRFSAERLKGVDSTLKIQPAKLEDSAVYLCASSLGAGGLVRETQYFGPGTRLLVL.

CDR3 bases: TGTGCCTGGAGTGTCAGGGGCATGACTAATGAAAAACTGTTTTTT. This codes for CAWSVRGMTNEKLFF. The chain carries TRBV30 and TRBJ1-4, with D possibly being TRBD1 (6 bases). Germline V gives CDR1 GTSNPN, CDR2 SVGIG (reference sequence). This CDR3 is built from 15 residues. V lost 0 bases to trimming and J lost 2 bases, with 10 bases between them.

This clone showed up just once. V is TRBV9 and J is TRBJ2-7, with TRBD1 as a possible D gene (6 bases). The CDR3 is 14 amino acids. V was trimmed by 0 bases and J by 4 bases, leaving 11 bases between them. Germline V gene data show CDR1 as SGDLS and CDR2 as YYNGEE. CDR3: CASSVGLQGYEQYF. The DNA for the CDR3 is TGTGCCAGCAGCGTAGGATTGCAGGGGTACGAGCAGTACTTC.

The V gene is TRBV5-1, the J gene TRBJ1-2; TRBD1 agrees at 7 bases. The J segment lost 4 bases and the V segment lost 4 bases, leaving 10 bases of the junction unmatched. In germline, CDR1 is SGHRS, CDR2 YFSETQ. The CDR3 sequence is 15 residues long. The CDR3 coding sequence is TGCGCCAGCAGCCCTAACAGGGGTACGGGCTATGGCTACACCTTC. It encodes CASSPNRGTGYGYTF.

The chain employs TRBV19 and TRBJ2-7, with D tentatively TRBD1 (6 bases). Germline V gene sequence: CDR1 LNHDA, CDR2 SQIVND (reference sequence). The length of the CDR3 is 11 residues. Trimming took 6 bases from V and 8 from J, leaving 11 bases between them. This CDR3 reads CASSLRDKQYF. DNA for the CDR3: TGTGCCAGTAGCCTTCGGGACAAGCAGTACTTC.

V usage is TRBV7-2 and J usage is TRBJ2-5; D perhaps matches TRBD2 (7 bases). Trimming removed 1 base from V and 4 bases from J, with 16 bases in between. This CDR3 is 16 amino acids long. The germline V gene encodes CDR1 SGHTA and CDR2 FQGNSA. Here the CDR3 DNA reads TGTGCCAGCAGCTTAGGCCCTTCGGGGGGCGGAGAGACCCAGTACTTC. It yields the protein CASSLGPSGGGETQYF.

The chain uses TRBV5-4 and TRBJ1-2; D remains unclear. Germline V gives CDR1 SGHNT, CDR2 YYREEE (reference sequence). Trimming took 0 bases from V and 4 from J, leaving 7 bases between them. This CDR3 contains 13 residues. The CDR3 reads CASSLVEGYGYTF. The CDR3 nucleotides are TGTGCCAGCAGCTTGGTGGAAGGCTATGGCTACACCTTC.

The chain carries TRBV4-2 and TRBJ1-4, with no clear D. V lost 1 base and J 6 bases, leaving 9 bases between the germline ends. Germline V gene sequence: CDR1 LGHNA, CDR2 YNFKEQ. CDR3 length: 14 amino acids. The chain's CDR3 is CASSQVLRDEKLFF. The CDR3 DNA reads as TGTGCCAGCAGCCAAGTTCTTAGGGATGAAAAACTGTTTTTT.

The rearrangement joins TRBV12-3 or TRBV12-4 to TRBJ1-1, with D possibly being TRBD1 (5 bases). CDR3 size: 13 residues. Deletions cut 5 bases from V and 5 bases from J, with 12 bases between. The chain's CDR3 is CASSPGADTEAFF. The CDR3 DNA sequence: TGTGCCAGCAGTCCTGGGGCCGATACTGAAGCTTTCTTT.

The chain employs TRBV30 and TRBJ2-7, with 8 positions matching TRBD2. The CDR3 is 14 amino acids. The ends lost 1 base at V and 0 bases at J; junction bases unmatched: 2. The V gene's germline CDR1 is GTSNPN and CDR2 SVGIG (reference sequence). The CDR3 DNA is TGTGCCTGGAGTGGGCTAGCGGGCTCCTACGAGCAGTACTTC. Protein: CAWSGLAGSYEQYF.

The chain recombines TRBV28 with TRBJ1-2; D may be TRBD1 (6 bases). The CDR3 spans 15 residues. Trimming took 2 bases from V and 3 from J, leaving 13 bases between them. CDR1 is MDHEN, CDR2 SYDVKM, per germline. DNA for the CDR3: TGTGCCAGCAGTTTAAGGGGGGCTGGTTACTATGGCTACACCTTC. It codes for CASSLRGAGYYGYTF.

V usage is TRBV4-2 and J usage is TRBJ2-1; 12 positions agree with TRBD1. With 3 bases clipped from V and 3 bases from J, the junction kept 6 bases outside the gene matches. This CDR3 is built from 17 residues. Germline V gene sequence: CDR1 LGHNA, CDR2 YNFKEQ. Here the CDR3 reads CASSQAGTGGNYNEQFF. DNA for the CDR3: TGTGCCAGCAGCCAGGCCGGGACAGGGGGCAACTACAATGAGCAGTTCTTC.

This rearrangement joins TRBV4-1 to TRBJ1-4; a weak D match, TRBD1 (6 bases). V lost 2 bases and J 7 bases, leaving 14 bases between the germline ends. This CDR3 is 15 amino acids long. Germline V lookup: CDR1 MGHRA, CDR2 YSYEKL. CDR3 nucleotide sequence: TGCGCCAGCAGCCAACAATGGGGGGCGCCTGAAAAACTGTTTTTT. Protein product: CASSQQWGAPEKLFF.